This T cell receptor (beta chain) derives from a study of shared clonotypes between healthy human individuals. The table came from immunoSEQ multiplex PCR; TCRdb's copy has only in-frame clones and leaves some out. The sample holds about 490,000 clones, approximately 84% seen once. V dropped 0 bases and J dropped 13 bases, with 12 bases sitting between them. Per the germline V gene, CDR1 is SNHLY and CDR2 is FYNNEI. The CDR3 covers 12 residues. Every contributor of samples was a Caucasian grown-up residing in Nashville, Tennessee. Without sorting, samples used 75 million to 100 million PBMCs for genomic DNA.

The rearrangement links TRBV2 to TRBJ1-2; D gene ambiguous. Sequenced: PBMCs. The receptor's source is a woman between 35 and 50 years old in good health. Some clones in this sample may be carry-over from other donors' samples. This CDR3 reads CASSEALLHSTF. Written as DNA, the CDR3 is TGTGCCAGCAGTGAAGCGCTTTTGCATAGCACCTTC.